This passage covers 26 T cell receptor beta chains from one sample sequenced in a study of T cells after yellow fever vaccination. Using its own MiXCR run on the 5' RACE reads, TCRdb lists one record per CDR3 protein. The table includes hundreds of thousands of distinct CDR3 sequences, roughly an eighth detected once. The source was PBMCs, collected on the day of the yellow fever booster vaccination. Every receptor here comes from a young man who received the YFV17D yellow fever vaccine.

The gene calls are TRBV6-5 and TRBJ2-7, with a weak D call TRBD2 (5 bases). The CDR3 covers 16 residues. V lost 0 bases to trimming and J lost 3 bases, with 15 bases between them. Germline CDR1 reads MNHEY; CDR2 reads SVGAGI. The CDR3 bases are TGTGCCAGCAGTTACTCTAAACAAGGCGGGTTCTACGAGCAGTACTTC. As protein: CASSYSKQGGFYEQYF.

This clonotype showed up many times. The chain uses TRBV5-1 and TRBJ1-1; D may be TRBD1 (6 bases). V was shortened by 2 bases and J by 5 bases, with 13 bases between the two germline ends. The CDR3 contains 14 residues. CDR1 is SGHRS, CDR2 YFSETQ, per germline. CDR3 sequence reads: CASSLLQGSTEAFF. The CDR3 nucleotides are TGCGCCAGCAGCTTATTACAGGGTAGTACTGAAGCTTTCTTT.

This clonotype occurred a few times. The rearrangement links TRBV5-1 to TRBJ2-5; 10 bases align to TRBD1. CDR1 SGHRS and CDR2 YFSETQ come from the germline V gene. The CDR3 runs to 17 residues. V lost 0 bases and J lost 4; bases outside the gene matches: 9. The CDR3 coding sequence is TGCGCCAGCAGCTTGGTTCCCCGACAGGGGGCCCGAGAGACCCAGTACTTC. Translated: CASSLVPRQGARETQYF.

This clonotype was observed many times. CDR3: CASSPGPSRETQYF. The CDR3 nucleotides are TGTGCCAGCAGCCCGGGCCCTTCCAGGGAGACCCAGTACTTC. The chain couples TRBV5-5 to TRBJ2-5; D is unresolved. The CDR3 length is 14 residues. The V and J ends lost 4 bases and 5 bases respectively, with 15 bases between them. CDR1 SGHKS and CDR2 YYEKEE come from the germline V gene (reference sequence).

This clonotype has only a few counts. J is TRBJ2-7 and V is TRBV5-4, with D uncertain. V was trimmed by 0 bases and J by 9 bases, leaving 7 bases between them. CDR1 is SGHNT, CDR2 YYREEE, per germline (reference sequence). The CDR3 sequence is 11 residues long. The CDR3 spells CASSLDERQYF. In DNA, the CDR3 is TGTGCCAGCAGCTTGGATGAGAGGCAGTACTTC.

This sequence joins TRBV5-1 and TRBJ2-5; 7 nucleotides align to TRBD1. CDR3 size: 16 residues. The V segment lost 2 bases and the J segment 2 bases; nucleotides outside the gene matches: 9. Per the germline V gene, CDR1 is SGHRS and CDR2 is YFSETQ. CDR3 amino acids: CASSFDPGQTQETQYF. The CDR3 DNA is TGCGCCAGCAGCTTCGACCCGGGACAGACGCAAGAGACCCAGTACTTC.

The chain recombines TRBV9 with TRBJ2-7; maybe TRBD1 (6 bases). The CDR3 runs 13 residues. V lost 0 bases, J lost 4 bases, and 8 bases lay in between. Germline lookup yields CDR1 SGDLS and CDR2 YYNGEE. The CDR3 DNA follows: TGTGCCAGCAGCGTAGACAGGGATTACGAGCAGTACTTC. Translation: CASSVDRDYEQYF.

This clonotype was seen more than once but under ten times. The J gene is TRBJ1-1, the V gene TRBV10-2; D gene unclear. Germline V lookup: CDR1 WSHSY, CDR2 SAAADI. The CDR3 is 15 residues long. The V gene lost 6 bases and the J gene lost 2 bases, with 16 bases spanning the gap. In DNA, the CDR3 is TGCGCCAGCAGCCAGGAGGGTTTAGGTAACACTGAAGCTTTCTTT. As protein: CASSQEGLGNTEAFF.

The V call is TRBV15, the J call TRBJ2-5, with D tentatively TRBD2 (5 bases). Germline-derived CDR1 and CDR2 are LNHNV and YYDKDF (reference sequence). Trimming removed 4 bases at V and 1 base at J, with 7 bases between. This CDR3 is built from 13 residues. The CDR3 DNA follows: TGTGCCACCAGCATGGACTTCCAAGAGACCCAGTACTTC. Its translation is CATSMDFQETQYF.

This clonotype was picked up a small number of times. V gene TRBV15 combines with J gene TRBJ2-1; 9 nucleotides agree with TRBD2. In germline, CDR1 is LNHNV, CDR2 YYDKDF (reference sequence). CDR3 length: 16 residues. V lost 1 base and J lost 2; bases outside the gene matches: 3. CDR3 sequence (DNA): TGTGCCACCAGCAGAGTGGCGGGAGGGCCCTACAATGAGCAGTTCTTC. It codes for CATSRVAGGPYNEQFF. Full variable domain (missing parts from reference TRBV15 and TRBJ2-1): DAMVIQNPRYQVTQFGKPVTLSCSQTLNHNVMYWYQQKSSQAPKLLFHYYDKDFNNEADTPDNFQSRRPNTSFCFLDIRSPGLGDTAMYLCATSRVAGGPYNEQFFGPGTRLTVL.

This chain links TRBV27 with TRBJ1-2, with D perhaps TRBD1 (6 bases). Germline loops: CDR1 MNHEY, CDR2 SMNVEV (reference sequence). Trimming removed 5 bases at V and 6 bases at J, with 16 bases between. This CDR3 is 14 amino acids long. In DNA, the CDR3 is TGTGCCAGCAGTGCCCACAGGGAAGAGGATGGCTACACCTTC. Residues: CASSAHREEDGYTF.

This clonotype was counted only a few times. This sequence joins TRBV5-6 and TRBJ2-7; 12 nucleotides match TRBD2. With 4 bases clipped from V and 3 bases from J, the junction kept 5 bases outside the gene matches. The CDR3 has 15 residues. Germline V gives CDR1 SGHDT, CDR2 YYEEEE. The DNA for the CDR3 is TGTGCCAGCAGCGCAAGGACTAGCGGGGACTACGAGCAGTACTTC. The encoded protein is CASSARTSGDYEQYF. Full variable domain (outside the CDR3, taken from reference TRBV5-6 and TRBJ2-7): DAGVTQSPTHLIKTRGQQVTLRCSPKSGHDTVSWYQQALGQGPQFIFQYYEEEERQRGNFPDRFSGHQFPNYSSELNVNALLLGDSALYLCASSARTSGDYEQYFGPGTRLTVT.

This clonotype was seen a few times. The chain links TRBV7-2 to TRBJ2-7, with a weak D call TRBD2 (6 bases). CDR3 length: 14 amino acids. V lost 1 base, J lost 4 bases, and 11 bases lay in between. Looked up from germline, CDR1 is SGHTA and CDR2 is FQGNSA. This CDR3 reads CASSLEVAVYEQYF. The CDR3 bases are TGTGCCAGCAGCTTAGAAGTAGCGGTATACGAGCAGTACTTC.

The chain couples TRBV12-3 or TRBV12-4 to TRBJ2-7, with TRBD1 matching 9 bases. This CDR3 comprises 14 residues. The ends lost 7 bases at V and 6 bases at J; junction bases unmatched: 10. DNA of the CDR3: TGTGCCAGCAATTTTGGACAGGGGTCAGCCGAGCAGTACTTC. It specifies CASNFGQGSAEQYF.

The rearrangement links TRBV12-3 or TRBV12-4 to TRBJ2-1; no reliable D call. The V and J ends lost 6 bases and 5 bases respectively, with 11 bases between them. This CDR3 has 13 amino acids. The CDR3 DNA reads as TGTGCCAGCAGCCCCACAACGAACAATGAGCAGTTCTTC. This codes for CASSPTTNNEQFF.

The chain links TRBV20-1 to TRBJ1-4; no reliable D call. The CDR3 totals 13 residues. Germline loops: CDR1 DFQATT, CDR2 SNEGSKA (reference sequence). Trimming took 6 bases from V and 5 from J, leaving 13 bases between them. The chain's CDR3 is CSAAPGWNEKLFF. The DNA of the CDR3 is TGCAGTGCAGCACCAGGTTGGAATGAAAAACTGTTTTTT.

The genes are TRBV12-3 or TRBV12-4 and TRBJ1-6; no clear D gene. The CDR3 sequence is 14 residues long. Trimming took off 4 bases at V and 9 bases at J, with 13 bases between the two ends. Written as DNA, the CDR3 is TGTGCCAGCAGTTGGGGTGGGGTAGGTTCACCCCTCCACTTT. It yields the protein CASSWGGVGSPLHF.

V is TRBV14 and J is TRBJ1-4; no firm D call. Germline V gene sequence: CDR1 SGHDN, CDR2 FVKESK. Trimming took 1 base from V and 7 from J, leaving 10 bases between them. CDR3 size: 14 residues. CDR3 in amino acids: CASSQATVREKLFF. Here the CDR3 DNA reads TGTGCCAGCAGCCAAGCGACGGTGCGTGAAAAACTGTTTTTT.

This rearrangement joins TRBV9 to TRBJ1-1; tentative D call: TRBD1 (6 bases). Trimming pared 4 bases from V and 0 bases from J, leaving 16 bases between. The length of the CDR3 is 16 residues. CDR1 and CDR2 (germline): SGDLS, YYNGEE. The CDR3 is CASSPWAGVMNTEAFF. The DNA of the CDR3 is TGTGCCAGCAGCCCCTGGGCAGGGGTGATGAACACTGAAGCTTTCTTT.

CDR3 nucleotides: TGTGCCAGCAGCTTAGATCCCAGGGCTGTGAACACTGAAGCTTTCTTT. It encodes CASSLDPRAVNTEAFF. The rearrangement uses TRBV5-4 and TRBJ1-1; D is possibly TRBD1 (5 bases). Germline-derived CDR1 and CDR2 are SGHNT and YYREEE (reference sequence). The ends were cut back, 2 bases at V and 0 bases at J, with 14 bases in the middle. The CDR3 has 16 residues.

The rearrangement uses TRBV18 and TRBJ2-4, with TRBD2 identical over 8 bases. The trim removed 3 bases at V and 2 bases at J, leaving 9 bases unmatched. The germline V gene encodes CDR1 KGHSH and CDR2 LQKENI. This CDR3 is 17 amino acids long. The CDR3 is CASSPPDTGGPKNIQYF. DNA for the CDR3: TGTGCCAGCTCACCTCCAGACACGGGGGGGCCCAAAAACATTCAGTACTTC. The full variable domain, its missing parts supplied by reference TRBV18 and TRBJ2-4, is NAGVMQNPRHLVRRRGQEARLRCSPMKGHSHVYWYRQLPEEGLKFMVYLQKENIIDESGMPKERFSAEFPKEGPSILRIQQVVRGDSAAYFCASSPPDTGGPKNIQYFGAGTRLSVL.

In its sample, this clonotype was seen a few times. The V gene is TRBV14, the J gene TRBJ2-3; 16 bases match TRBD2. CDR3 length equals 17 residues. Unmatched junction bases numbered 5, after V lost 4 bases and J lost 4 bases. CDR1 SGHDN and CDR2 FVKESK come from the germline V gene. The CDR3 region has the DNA TGTGCCAGCAGCCCGGGACTAGCGGGAGGGCCCTCAGATACGCAGTATTTT. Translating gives CASSPGLAGGPSDTQYF. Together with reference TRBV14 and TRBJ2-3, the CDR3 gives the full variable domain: EAGVTQFPSHSVIEKGQTVTLRCDPISGHDNLYWYRRVMGKEIKFLLHFVKESKQDESGMPNNRFLAERTGGTYSTLKVQPAELEDSGVYFCASSPGLAGGPSDTQYFGPGTRLTVL.

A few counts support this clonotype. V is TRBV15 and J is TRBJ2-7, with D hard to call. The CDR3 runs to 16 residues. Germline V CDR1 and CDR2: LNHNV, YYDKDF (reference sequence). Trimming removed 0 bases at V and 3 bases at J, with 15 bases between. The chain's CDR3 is CATSRDLANGVYEQYF. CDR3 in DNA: TGTGCCACCAGCAGAGATTTGGCTAATGGGGTCTACGAGCAGTACTTC.

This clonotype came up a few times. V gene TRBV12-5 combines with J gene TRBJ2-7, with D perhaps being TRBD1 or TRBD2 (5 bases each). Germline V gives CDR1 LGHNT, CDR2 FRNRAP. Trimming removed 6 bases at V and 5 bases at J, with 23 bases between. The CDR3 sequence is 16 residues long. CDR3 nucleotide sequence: TGTGCTAGTGGGCAAAAGACTGGGACCGTTTACCACGAGCAGTACTTC. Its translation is CASGQKTGTVYHEQYF.

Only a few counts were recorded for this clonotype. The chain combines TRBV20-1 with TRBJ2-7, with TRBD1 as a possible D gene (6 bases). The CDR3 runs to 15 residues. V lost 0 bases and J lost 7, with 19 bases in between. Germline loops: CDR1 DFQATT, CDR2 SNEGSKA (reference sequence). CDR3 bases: TGCAGTGCTAGAGATCTGACAGGACCCGCCTGGGAGCAGTACTTC. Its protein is CSARDLTGPAWEQYF.

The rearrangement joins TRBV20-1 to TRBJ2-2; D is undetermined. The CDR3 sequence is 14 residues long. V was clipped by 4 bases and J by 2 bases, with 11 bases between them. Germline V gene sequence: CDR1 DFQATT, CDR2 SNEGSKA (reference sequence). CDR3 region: CSAMSGVNTGELFF. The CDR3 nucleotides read TGCAGTGCTATGAGTGGGGTCAACACCGGGGAGCTGTTTTTT.